This T cell receptor (beta chain) originates from a study of blood T cell repertoires in COVID-19 (dated by TCRdb to about 2020). At the level of the whole study: Collaborator samples came from the United States, Italy and Spain and covered acute and convalescent phases of COVID-19. Deeply sampled blood TCRbeta repertoires from subjects exposed to, actively infected with, or recovered from COVID-19 were included in the dataset. Sample metadata almost always included a de-identified subject ID, COVID-19 status, age in years and sex. The repertoires were released in a freely available public database meant as a resource for research on the immune response to SARS-CoV-2. Where HLA class I and class II types were available, the types were taken from metadata supplied by the sample provider, not from assay-based typing. The samples were drawn from two sources: the first 160 participants of the ongoing ImmuneRACE study, and over 1,000 subjects contributed by 6 global collaborators. The prospective study material was composed of cDNA or gDNA derived from T cells, B-cell-depleted T cells, or PBMCs.

The germline V gene encodes CDR1 SGHVS and CDR2 FQNEAQ. The CDR3 sequence holds 15 residues, the cysteine and phenylalanine included. The CDR3 DNA has 45 bases and is translated from base 1. Ends trimmed: V by 1 base, J by 5 bases; bases unmatched to a gene: 7. Each collaborating institution followed its own protocols to collect whole blood in K2EDTA tubes. Collaborator samples were shipped for TCRbeta analysis as frozen whole blood, isolated PBMCs, or DNA extracted from either sample type. Beyond this particular receptor, the publication reports: Clinical and demographic metadata were provided uncurated, with the amount varying by source and participant.

As to this clone: The antigen this receptor binds is unknown. One base away there is no much larger clone; base qualities are not given.

TCRbeta CDR3 regions were amplified from genomic DNA by means of the immunoSEQ Assay, a bias-controlled multiplex PCR. As for how the authors treated the data: Nucleated cell counts per sample were estimated from amplification of reference gene primers within the assay. To quantify the absolute abundance of each unique TCRbeta CDR3 rearrangement, sequence reads were collapsed and filtered. For each sample, productive Simpson clonality was calculated as the square root of Simpson's diversity index across productive rearrangements. The source is immuneACCESS, and TCRdb retained only in-frame sequences with V and J called. Part of the clones is not carried over; for the studies checked, unresolved V genes explain less than half of this, and the remainder is unexplained. The V and J calls and the clone size are those of that table, but D and trimming were determined from the DNA. The sample data list about 46,000 clones, and around 86% of these were observed just once. The ten largest clones capture roughly 15% of the sample.

The sequence derives from a human donor in a cohort sampled during active COVID-19. The rearranged chain carries TRBV7-8 and TRBJ2-7; TRBD2 aligns with 8 central bases. Material: peripheral blood. The encoded CDR3 is CASSLDPGRGHEQYF. The nucleotide sequence is given as TGTGCCAGCAGCTTAGATCCCGGGAGGGGCCACGAGCAGTACTTC.